This T cell receptor (beta chain) appears in the sequencing data of a study of vaccination and CD4 T cells after COVID-19. Study information: Diagnosis preceded the drawing of post-COVID samples by a median around 95 days (range 35 to 161).

About this clonotype itself: What it binds is not known.

The treatment: roughly 11-day PBMC culture with coronavirus spike peptide pools or control peptides (ViraFEST assay). The assay that was used to sequence DNA from cultured CD4+ T cells was the Oncomine TCR Beta short-read assay. One entry per CDR3 protein results from TCRdb running MiXCR on the PCR reads. The profile shows 15,000 to 20,000 distinct CDR3 sequences, around three fifths of them singletons. Germline CDR1 reads WSHSY; CDR2 reads SAAADI. The CDR3 contains 14 residues. Trimming cost V 0 bases and J 4 bases, with 7 bases left between them. Sequencing was carried out using CD4+ T cells from blood, cultured in vitro. The chain uses TRBV10-2 and TRBJ1-3; D perhaps matches TRBD1 (5 bases). The receptor was isolated from a human donor who had recovered from COVID-19. CDR3 loop: CASSESTGGNTIYF. The CDR3 region has the DNA TGCGCCAGCAGTGAGTCAACAGGCGGAAACACCATATATTTT.